Sequencing of this T cell receptor beta chain was carried out in a study of CXCR3-negative and CXCR3-positive naive CD8 T cells. Overall study findings and caveats: Naive subsets were similarly diverse, while memory CD8+ repertoires were much less diverse. Both naive subsets carried similar amounts of surface CD5, so TCR strength was inferred from TRB CDR3 properties. For naive cells, CXCR3-negative and CXCR3-positive subsets had similar TRBV-TRBJ usage; for memory cells, usage differed. CXCR3-positive naive cells carried more hydrophobic TRB CDR3s than CXCR3-negative naive cells did.

The CDR3 consists of 14 residues. CDR1 is SGHAT and CDR2 is FQDESV in the germline V gene (reference sequence). Comments on this clonotype: Antigen specificity is unknown.

UMI-labeled 5' RACE yielded the TRB cDNA libraries. TCRdb reprocessed the 5' RACE reads; each CDR3 protein has one entry and no DNA is given. This listing includes roughly 86,000 distinct CDR3 sequences. Source material: naive CXCR3- CD8+ T cells from blood. Subset noted: CD45RO-CCR7+CD27+CD95- naive CD8+ T cells lacking CXCR3 (TNR3-). The V gene is TRBV11-1, the J gene TRBJ2-1; lacking DNA, the TRBD1 call made by TCRdb goes unchecked. The TCR sequence derives from a human donor in good health. Some clones in this sample may be carry-over from other donors' samples. The CDR3 is CASSLAWTDNEQFF.